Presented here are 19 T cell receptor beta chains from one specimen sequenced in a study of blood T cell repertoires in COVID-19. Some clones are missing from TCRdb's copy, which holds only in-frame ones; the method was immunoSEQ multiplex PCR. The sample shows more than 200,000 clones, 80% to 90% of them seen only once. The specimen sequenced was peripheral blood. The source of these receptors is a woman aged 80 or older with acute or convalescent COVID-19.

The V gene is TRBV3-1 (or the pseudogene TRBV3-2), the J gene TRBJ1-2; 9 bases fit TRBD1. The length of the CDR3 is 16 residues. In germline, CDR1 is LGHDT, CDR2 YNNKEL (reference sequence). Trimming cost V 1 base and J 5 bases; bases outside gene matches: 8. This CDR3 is CASSQVLTGGGYGYTF. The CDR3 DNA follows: TGTGCCAGCAGCCAAGTTCTGACAGGGGGTGGGTATGGCTACACCTTC.

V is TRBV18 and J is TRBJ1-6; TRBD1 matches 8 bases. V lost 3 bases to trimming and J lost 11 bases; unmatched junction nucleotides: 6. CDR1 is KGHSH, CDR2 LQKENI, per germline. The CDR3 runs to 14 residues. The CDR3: CASSPRDRLTPLHF. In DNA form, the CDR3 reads TGTGCCAGCTCACCCCGGGACAGGCTGACACCCCTCCACTTT.

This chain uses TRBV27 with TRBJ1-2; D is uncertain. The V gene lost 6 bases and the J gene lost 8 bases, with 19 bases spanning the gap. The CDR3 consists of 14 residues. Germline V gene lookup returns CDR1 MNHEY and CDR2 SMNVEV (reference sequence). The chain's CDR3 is CASRSQPSLEGYTF. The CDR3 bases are TGTGCCAGCAGATCTCAACCCTCTCTGGAGGGCTACACCTTC.

In DNA, the CDR3 is TGTGCCAGCAGCGACAGCCAATTTAATCAGCCCCAGCATTTT. Residues: CASSDSQFNQPQHF. This sequence joins TRBV6-2 or TRBV6-3 and TRBJ1-5, with D possibly being TRBD1 (5 bases). V dropped 6 bases and J dropped 4 bases, with 13 bases sitting between them. The CDR3 has 14 amino acids. Germline V gene sequence: CDR1 MNHEY, CDR2 SVGEGT.

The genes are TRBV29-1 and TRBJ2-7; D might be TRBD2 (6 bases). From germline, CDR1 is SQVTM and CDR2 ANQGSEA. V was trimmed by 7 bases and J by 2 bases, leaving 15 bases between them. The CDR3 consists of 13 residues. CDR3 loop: CSGWEERTYEQYF. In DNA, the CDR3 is TGCAGCGGCTGGGAGGAAAGAACCTACGAGCAGTACTTC.

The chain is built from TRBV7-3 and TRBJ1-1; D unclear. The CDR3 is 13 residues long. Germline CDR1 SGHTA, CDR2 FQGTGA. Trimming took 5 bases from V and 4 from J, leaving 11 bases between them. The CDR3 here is CASSRGLFTEAFF. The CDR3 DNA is TGTGCCAGCAGCCGTGGGCTTTTCACTGAAGCTTTCTTT.

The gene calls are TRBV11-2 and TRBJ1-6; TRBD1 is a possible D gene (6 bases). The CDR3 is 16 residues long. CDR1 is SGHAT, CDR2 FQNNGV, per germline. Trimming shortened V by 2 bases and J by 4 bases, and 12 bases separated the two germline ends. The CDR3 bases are TGTGCCAGCAGCTTACAGGGGAGGGTTTATAATTCACCCCTCCACTTT. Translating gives CASSLQGRVYNSPLHF.

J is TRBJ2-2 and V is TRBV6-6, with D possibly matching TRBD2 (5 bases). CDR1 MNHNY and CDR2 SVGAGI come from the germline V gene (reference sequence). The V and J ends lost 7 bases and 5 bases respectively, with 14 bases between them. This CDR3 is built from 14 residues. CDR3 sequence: CASNTRERTGELFF. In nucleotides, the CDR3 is TGTGCCAGCAATACGAGGGAAAGGACCGGGGAGCTGTTTTTT.

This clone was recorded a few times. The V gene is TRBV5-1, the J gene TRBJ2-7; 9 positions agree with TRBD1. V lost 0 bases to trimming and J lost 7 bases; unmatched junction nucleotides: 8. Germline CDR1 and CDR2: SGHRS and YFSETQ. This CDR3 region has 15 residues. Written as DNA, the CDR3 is TGCGCCAGCAGCTTGGCGGGCCCGGGACAGGGAGAGCAGTACTTC. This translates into CASSLAGPGQGEQYF.

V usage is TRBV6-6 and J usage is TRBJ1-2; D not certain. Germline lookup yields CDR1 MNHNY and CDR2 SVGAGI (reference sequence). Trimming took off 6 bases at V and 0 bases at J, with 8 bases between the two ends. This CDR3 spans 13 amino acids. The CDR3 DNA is TGTGCCAGCAGCTGGAGTCCTAACTATGGCTACACCTTC. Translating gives CASSWSPNYGYTF.

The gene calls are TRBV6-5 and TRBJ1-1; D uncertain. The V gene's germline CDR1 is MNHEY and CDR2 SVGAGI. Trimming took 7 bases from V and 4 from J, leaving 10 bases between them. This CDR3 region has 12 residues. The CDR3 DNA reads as TGTGCCAGCAATACAGACATCACTGAAGCTTTCTTT. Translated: CASNTDITEAFF.

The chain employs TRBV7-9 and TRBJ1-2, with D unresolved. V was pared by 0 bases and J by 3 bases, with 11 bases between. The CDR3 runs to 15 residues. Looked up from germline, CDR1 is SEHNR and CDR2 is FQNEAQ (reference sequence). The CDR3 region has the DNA TGTGCCAGCAGCTTAGCCTCACTTGTGGACTATGGCTACACCTTC. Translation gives CASSLASLVDYGYTF.

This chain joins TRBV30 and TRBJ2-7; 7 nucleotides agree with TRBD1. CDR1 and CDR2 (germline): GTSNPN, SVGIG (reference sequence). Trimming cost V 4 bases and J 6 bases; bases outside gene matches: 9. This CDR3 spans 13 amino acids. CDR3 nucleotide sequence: TGTGCCTGGAACAGGGGCCTAGGTGGCGAGCAGTACTTC. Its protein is CAWNRGLGGEQYF. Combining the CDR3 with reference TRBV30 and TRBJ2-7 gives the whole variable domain SQTIHQWPATLVQPVGSPLSLECTVEGTSNPNLYWYRQAAGRGLQLLFYSVGIGQISSEVPQNLSASRPQDRQFILSSKKLLLSDSGFYLCAWNRGLGGEQYFGPGTRLTVT.

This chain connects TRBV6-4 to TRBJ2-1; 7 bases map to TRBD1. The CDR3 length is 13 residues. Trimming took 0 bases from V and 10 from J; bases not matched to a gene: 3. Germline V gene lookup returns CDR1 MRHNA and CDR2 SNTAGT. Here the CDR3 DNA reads TGTGCCAGCAGTGACTCGCGACAGGGCGAGCAGTTCTTC. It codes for CASSDSRQGEQFF.

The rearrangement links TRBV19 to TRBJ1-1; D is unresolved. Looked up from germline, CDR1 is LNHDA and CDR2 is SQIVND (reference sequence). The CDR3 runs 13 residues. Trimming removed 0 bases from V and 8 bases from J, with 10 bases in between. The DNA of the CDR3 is TGTGCCAGTAGTATAGATCGCGGCAGCGAAGCTTTCTTT. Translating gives CASSIDRGSEAFF.

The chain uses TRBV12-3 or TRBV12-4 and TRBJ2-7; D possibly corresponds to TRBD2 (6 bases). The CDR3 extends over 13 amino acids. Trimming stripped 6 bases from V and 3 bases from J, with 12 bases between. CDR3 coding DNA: TGTGCCAGCAGCTGGGACTTGATCTACGAGCAGTACTTC. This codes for CASSWDLIYEQYF.

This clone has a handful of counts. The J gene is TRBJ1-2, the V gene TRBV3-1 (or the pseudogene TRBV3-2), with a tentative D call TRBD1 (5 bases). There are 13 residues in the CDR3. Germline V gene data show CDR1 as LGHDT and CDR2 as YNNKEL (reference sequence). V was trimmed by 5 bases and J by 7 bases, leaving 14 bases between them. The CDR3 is CASSFDQGSGYTF. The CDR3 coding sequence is TGTGCCAGCAGCTTTGACCAGGGATCTGGCTACACCTTC.

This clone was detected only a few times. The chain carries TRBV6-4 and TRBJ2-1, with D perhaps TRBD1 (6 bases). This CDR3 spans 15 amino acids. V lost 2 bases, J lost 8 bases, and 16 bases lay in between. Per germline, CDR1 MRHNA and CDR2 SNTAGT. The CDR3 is CASSDMAGEIDEQFF. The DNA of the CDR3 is TGTGCCAGCAGTGACATGGCAGGGGAGATCGATGAGCAGTTCTTC.

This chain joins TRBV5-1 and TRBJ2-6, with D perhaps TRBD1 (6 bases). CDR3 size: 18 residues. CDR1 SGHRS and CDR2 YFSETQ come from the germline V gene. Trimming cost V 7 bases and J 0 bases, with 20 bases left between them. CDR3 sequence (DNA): TGCGCCAGCGGGGTAGGACAGTCCTATAGCTCTGGGGCCAACGTCCTGACTTTC. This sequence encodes CASGVGQSYSSGANVLTF.